The 3 T cell receptor beta chains in this list originate from one sample, sequenced in a study of T cells in Graves' hyperthyroidism and ophthalmopathy. RNA transcripts yielded amplified TCR beta CDR3 regions. During a first-round RT-PCR of the TCR CDR3, the HTBI primer set was used. TCRdb independently ran MiXCR on the multiplex PCR reads; one entry per CDR3 protein. This sample carries approximately 480,000 distinct CDR3 sequences, less than 25% of them seen once, and the ten largest clones take roughly 29%. The specimen sequenced was blood. These receptors all come from a man between 18 and 29 years old with Graves' hyperthyroidism.

This clonotype was picked up many times. The chain links TRBV20-1 to TRBJ2-5; tentative D call: TRBD1 (6 bases). The CDR3 has 12 amino acids. V was cut by 5 bases and J by 5 bases, with 12 bases left in between. Germline-derived CDR1 and CDR2 are DFQATT and SNEGSKA (reference sequence). The CDR3 nucleotides are TGCAGTGCTTCCAGGGGAGAGGAGACCCAGTACTTC. Protein product: CSASRGEETQYF.

Many counts were recorded for this clonotype. The chain is built from TRBV28 and TRBJ1-2; 7 nucleotides agree with TRBD1. Looked up from germline, CDR1 is MDHEN and CDR2 is SYDVKM. The length of the CDR3 is 12 residues. Unmatched junction bases numbered 2, after V lost 6 bases and J lost 4 bases. CDR3 DNA: TGTGCCAGCAGCGGGACAGCCTATGGCTACACCTTC. Translated: CASSGTAYGYTF.

This clonotype was seen repeatedly, ten times or more. V gene TRBV29-1 combines with J gene TRBJ1-3, with D unresolved. This CDR3 contains 14 residues. Trimming removed 2 bases at V and 5 bases at J, with 13 bases between. The germline CDR1 and CDR2 sequences are SQVTM and ANQGSEA. The CDR3 here is CSVELLGGRNTIYF. The CDR3 DNA sequence: TGCAGCGTTGAACTCCTCGGTGGGAGAAACACCATATATTTT. Supplemented by reference TRBV29-1 and TRBJ1-3, the full variable domain reads SAVISQKPSRDICQRGTSLTIQCQVDSQVTMMFWYRQQPGQSLTLIATANQGSEATYESGFVIDKFPISRPNLTFSTLTVSNMSPEDSSIYLCSVELLGGRNTIYFGEGSWLTVV.